The clone carrying this T cell receptor beta chain occurred once. Its antigen is still unknown. J gave up 6 bases and V 5 bases, and 7 bases lay outside the gene matches. Looked up from germline, CDR1 is SGHTA and CDR2 is FQGNSA. The CDR3 extends over 16 amino acids. Vbeta (60) and Jbeta (13) primers were used in the PCR. Method: immunoSEQ multiplex PCR; TCRdb's copy keeps in-frame clones and lacks some. The repertoire holds about 99,000 clones, with roughly 83% as singletons. The data were taken from a study of cytomegalovirus exposure and HLA in healthy donors. Study results and limitations: Researchers catalogued roughly 170 TCR beta chains as cytomegalovirus-associated. DRB1 showed the most TCR associations and HLA-C the fewest in a later analysis, as rates varied by HLA locus. What a later analysis showed was that several of the most significant clusters appeared linked to common viral pathogens.

The source is a male donor in good health and CMV-seropositive. J is TRBJ2-7 and V is TRBV7-2, with 16 bases aligning to TRBD2. Sequences were obtained from PBMCs. The CDR3 region is CASSLGTSGGAGEQYF. The CDR3 DNA reads as TGTGCCAGCAGCCTTGGGACTAGCGGGGGGGCGGGCGAGCAGTACTTC.